The source of this T cell receptor beta chain is a study of monozygotic twins with cystic fibrosis. Study results and caveats: The repertoire was suggested to be naive-dominated, clonality median roughly 0.0091.

TCRdb's table, derived via immunoSEQ multiplex PCR, lists solely in-frame clones and lacks some. The sample holds some 33,000 clones, under 95% seen once. On this clone itself: The antigen remains unidentified.

V gave up 4 bases and J gave up 4 bases, with 13 bases separating them. Germline CDR1 SGHNT, CDR2 YENEEA. CDR3 length: 14 residues. The chain links TRBV11-3 to TRBJ1-1; D is uncertain. The receptor's source is a boy between 2 and 10 years old with cystic fibrosis. Sequences were obtained from blood. The CDR3 bases are TGTGCCAGCAGCTCACTAGGGCTGAGCACTGAAGCTTTCTTT. Its translation is CASSSLGLSTEAFF.